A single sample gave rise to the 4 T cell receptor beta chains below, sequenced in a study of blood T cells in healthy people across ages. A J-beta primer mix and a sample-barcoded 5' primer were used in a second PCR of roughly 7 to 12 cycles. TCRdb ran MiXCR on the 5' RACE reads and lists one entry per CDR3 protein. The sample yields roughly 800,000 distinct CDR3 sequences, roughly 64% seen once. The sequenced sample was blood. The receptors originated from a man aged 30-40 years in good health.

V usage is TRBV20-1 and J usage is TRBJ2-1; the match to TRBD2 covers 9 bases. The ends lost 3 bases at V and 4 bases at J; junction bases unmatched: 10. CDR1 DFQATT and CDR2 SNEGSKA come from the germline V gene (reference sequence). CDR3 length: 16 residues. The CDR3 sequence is CSASDWSGGNYNEQFF. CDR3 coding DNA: TGCAGTGCTAGTGATTGGAGCGGGGGGAATTACAATGAGCAGTTCTTC.

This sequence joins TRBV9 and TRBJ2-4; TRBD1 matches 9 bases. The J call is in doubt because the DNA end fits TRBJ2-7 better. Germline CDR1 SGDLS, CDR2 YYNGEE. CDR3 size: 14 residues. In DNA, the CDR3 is TGTGCCAGCACCCCGGGACAGGGTTTGTACGAGCAGTACTTC. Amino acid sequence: CASTPGQGLYEQYF.

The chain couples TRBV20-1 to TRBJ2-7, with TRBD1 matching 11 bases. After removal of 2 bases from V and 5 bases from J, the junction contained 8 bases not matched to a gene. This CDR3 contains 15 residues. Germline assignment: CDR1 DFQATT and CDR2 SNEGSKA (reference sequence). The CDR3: CSARIWDRGFHEQYF. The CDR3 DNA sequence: TGCAGTGCTAGAATTTGGGACAGGGGGTTCCACGAGCAGTACTTC.

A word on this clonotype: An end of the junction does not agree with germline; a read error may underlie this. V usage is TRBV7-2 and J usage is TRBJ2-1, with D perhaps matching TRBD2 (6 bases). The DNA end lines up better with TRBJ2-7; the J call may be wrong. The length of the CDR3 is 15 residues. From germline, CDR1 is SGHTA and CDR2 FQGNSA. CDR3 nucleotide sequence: TGTGTCAGCAGCTTAGCGGCAGGCTTTTACAATGAGCAGTACTTC. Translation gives CVSSLAAGFYNEQYF.